These 23 T cell receptor beta chains came from one sample sequenced in a study of OX40 agonist ivuxolimab in advanced cancers. Repertoires were generated with immunoSEQ multiplex PCR, while TCRdb's copy carries only in-frame clones and drops some. The sample gives approximately 13,000 clones, 80% of which show up once; about 19% is in the top ten. The source material was CD4+ or CD8+ T cells sorted from blood, sampled in a trial of the OX40 agonist ivuxolimab. Source of these receptors: an adult with an advanced solid tumor such as melanoma, head and neck, liver or kidney cancer.

The V call is TRBV7-5, the J call TRBJ2-7; TRBD1 is the table's D call and was not checked against the DNA. TRBV7-5 is a pseudogene locus. CDR3 size: 14 residues. Here the CDR3 reads CASRGQGSSYEQYF. The DNA of the CDR3 is TGTGCCAGCAGAGGACAGGGGAGCTCCTACGAGCAGTACTTC.

This rearrangement joins TRBV11-3 to TRBJ2-1, with 8 bases identical to TRBD2. The CDR3 consists of 15 residues. Germline V gives CDR1 SGHNT, CDR2 YENEEA. With V trimmed by 5 bases and J by 4 bases, 7 bases remained unmatched. DNA for the CDR3: TGTGCCAGCAGCCGAACTAGCGGAAGATACAATGAGCAGTTCTTC. Translated, it gives CASSRTSGRYNEQFF.

This clone was counted once. This rearrangement joins TRBV6-6 to TRBJ2-2; D gene uncertain. The CDR3 covers 11 residues. V lost 7 bases and J 6 bases, leaving 6 bases between the germline ends. Germline lookup yields CDR1 MNHNY and CDR2 SVGAGI (reference sequence). The CDR3 coding sequence is TGTGCCAGCACCTGGGCCGGGGAGCTGTTTTTT. Its protein product is CASTWAGELFF.

The rearrangement joins TRBV7-9 to TRBJ2-5; 10 nucleotides agree with TRBD1. This CDR3 spans 13 amino acids. V gave up 8 bases and J gave up 4 bases; unmatched junction bases: 4. Germline V lookup: CDR1 SEHNR, CDR2 FQNEAQ (reference sequence). This CDR3 is CASGDRGIETQYF. In nucleotides, the CDR3 is TGTGCCAGCGGGGACAGGGGAATAGAGACCCAGTACTTC.

The chain carries TRBV4-2 and TRBJ2-7; D is unresolved. The V and J ends lost 5 bases and 4 bases respectively, with 12 bases between them. Germline V lookup: CDR1 LGHNA, CDR2 YNFKEQ. This CDR3 is 13 amino acids long. CDR3 region: CASSLISDYEQYF. CDR3 DNA sequence: TGTGCCAGCAGCTTGATCAGCGATTACGAGCAGTACTTC.

The chain carries TRBV27 and TRBJ2-5; a weak D match, TRBD1 (5 bases). V was trimmed by 5 bases and J by 5 bases, leaving 21 bases between them. The CDR3 totals 16 residues. Germline V gives CDR1 MNHEY, CDR2 SMNVEV (reference sequence). The CDR3 DNA reads as TGTGCCAGCAGTCTAAATAGGGGCTACCCCTCGGAGACCCAGTACTTC. Translated, it gives CASSLNRGYPSETQYF.

The chain combines TRBV7-2 with TRBJ2-7; D assignment may be TRBD1 or TRBD2 (5 bases each). Per the germline V gene, CDR1 is SGHTA and CDR2 is FQGNSA. Trimming removed 4 bases at V and 2 bases at J, with 12 bases between. This CDR3 contains 14 residues. CDR3: CASSYRGVPYEQYF. In DNA form, the CDR3 reads TGTGCCAGCAGCTATCGGGGCGTGCCCTACGAGCAGTACTTC.

The chain joins TRBV5-1 to TRBJ2-5, with TRBD2 identical over 11 bases. Trimming cost V 3 bases and J 0 bases; bases outside gene matches: 7. CDR1 SGHRS and CDR2 YFSETQ come from the germline V gene. The CDR3 length is 17 residues. CDR3 nucleotides: TGCGCCAGCAGCTCGGGACTAGCGGACCAGTACCAAGAGACCCAGTACTTC. Translated, it gives CASSSGLADQYQETQYF.

The chain employs TRBV7-2 and TRBJ2-3; unclear D gene. Germline V CDR1 and CDR2: SGHTA, FQGNSA. Trimming left V 5 bases short and J 0 bases short, with 18 bases between. The CDR3 has 17 amino acids. CDR3 residues: CASSAQVVVPSTDTQYF. DNA for the CDR3: TGTGCCAGCAGCGCACAAGTAGTGGTTCCTAGCACAGATACGCAGTATTTT.

The rearrangement joins TRBV7-2 to TRBJ2-1; D is ambiguous. V lost 3 bases and J 2 bases, leaving 11 bases between the germline ends. The length of the CDR3 is 15 residues. Germline CDR1 SGHTA, CDR2 FQGNSA. CDR3: CASSFVNAPYNEQFF. CDR3 sequence (DNA): TGTGCCAGCAGCTTCGTGAACGCCCCCTACAATGAGCAGTTCTTC.

V usage is TRBV28 and J usage is TRBJ2-7; D tentatively fits TRBD1 or TRBD2 (5 bases each). The CDR3 extends over 13 amino acids. Germline CDR1 reads MDHEN; CDR2 reads SYDVKM. Trimming took off 7 bases at V and 3 bases at J, with 13 bases between the two ends. This CDR3 reads CASNPGAIYEQYF. CDR3 sequence (DNA): TGTGCCAGCAATCCCGGGGCCATCTACGAGCAGTACTTC.

J is TRBJ2-3 and V is TRBV5-1, with TRBD1 identical over 8 bases. The CDR3 loop spans 14 amino acids. The V segment lost 4 bases and the J segment 4 bases; nucleotides outside the gene matches: 5. From germline, CDR1 is SGHRS and CDR2 YFSETQ. Here the CDR3 DNA reads TGCGCCAGCAGCCAGGGGACAGGCCCAGATACGCAGTATTTT. Residues: CASSQGTGPDTQYF.

This sequence joins TRBV27 and TRBJ1-5; D uncertain. V was shortened by 0 bases and J by 0 bases, with 6 bases between the two germline ends. Germline V gives CDR1 MNHEY, CDR2 SMNVEV (reference sequence). The CDR3 length is 15 residues. The CDR3 coding sequence is TGTGCCAGCAGTTTATCAGGGTATAGCAATCAGCCCCAGCATTTT. Its translation: CASSLSGYSNQPQHF.

There are a few counts of this clone. V usage is TRBV27 and J usage is TRBJ2-6; 7 bases match TRBD1. This CDR3 contains 19 residues. Per germline, CDR1 MNHEY and CDR2 SMNVEV (reference sequence). The J segment lost 0 bases and the V segment lost 0 bases, leaving 8 bases of the junction unmatched. The CDR3 loop is CASSLSETGYTSGANVLTF. The CDR3 DNA reads TGTGCCAGCAGTTTATCGGAGACAGGGTACACCTCTGGGGCCAACGTCCTGACTTTC.

The V call is TRBV6-5, the J call TRBJ1-2; 10 nucleotides agree with TRBD1. Germline loops: CDR1 MNHEY, CDR2 SVGAGI. The CDR3 totals 14 residues. After removal of 4 bases from V and 8 bases from J, the junction contained 7 bases not matched to a gene. CDR3 nucleotides: TGTGCCAGCAGTTCCCCGGACAGGGGGAGAGGCTACACCTTC. The encoded protein is CASSSPDRGRGYTF.

CDR3 amino acids: CASSLEGWREYDEQFF. In DNA form, the CDR3 reads TGTGCCAGCAGCTTGGAGGGGTGGCGGGAGTATGATGAGCAGTTCTTC. The rearrangement uses TRBV5-4 and TRBJ2-1, with 7 bases that match TRBD2. The CDR3 loop spans 16 amino acids. CDR1 SGHNT and CDR2 YYREEE come from the germline V gene (reference sequence). V lost 0 bases to trimming and J lost 8 bases; unmatched junction nucleotides: 11.

This clone was detected only a few times. DNA of the CDR3: TGTGCCAGCAGTTACTCTGGGGGTGATCAGCCCCAGCATTTT. This translates into CASSYSGGDQPQHF. The V call is TRBV6-5, the J call TRBJ1-5, with D tentatively TRBD1 (5 bases). V shed 0 bases and J shed 5 bases, with 8 bases lying between them. This CDR3 has 14 residues. CDR1 and CDR2 (germline): MNHEY, SVGAGI.

This chain uses TRBV7-3 with TRBJ2-1; D is unclear. Germline V lookup: CDR1 SGHTA, CDR2 FQGTGA. CDR3 size: 13 residues. Trimming shortened V by 5 bases and J by 8 bases, and 13 bases separated the two germline ends. CDR3 bases: TGTGCCAGCAGCCCACTTTACCCTCATGAGCAGTTCTTC. This codes for CASSPLYPHEQFF.

V usage is TRBV4-1 and J usage is TRBJ1-1; tentatively, D is TRBD1 (6 bases). This CDR3 spans 14 amino acids. Per the germline V gene, CDR1 is MGHRA and CDR2 is YSYEKL. Trimming removed 4 bases at V and 1 base at J, with 10 bases between. The CDR3 DNA reads TGCGCCAGCAGCCCGCAGACAGGGAACACTGAAGCTTTCTTT. Protein product: CASSPQTGNTEAFF.

J is TRBJ2-7 and V is TRBV5-6; the match to TRBD2 covers 11 bases. The CDR3 is 15 amino acids. J was trimmed by 0 bases and V by 4 bases; bases with no gene match: 3. Germline CDR1 is SGHDT and CDR2 is YYEEEE. In DNA form, the CDR3 reads TGTGCCAGCAGCGCCGGGACTAGCGGCTCCTACGAGCAGTACTTC. Its protein is CASSAGTSGSYEQYF.

The chain recombines TRBV4-2 with TRBJ2-1, with TRBD2 matching over 8 bases. The CDR3 consists of 18 residues. Germline V gene lookup returns CDR1 LGHNA and CDR2 YNFKEQ. After removal of 0 bases from V and 0 bases from J, the junction contained 7 bases not matched to a gene. The CDR3 here is CASSQDGLAESSYNEQFF. Here the CDR3 DNA reads TGTGCCAGCAGCCAAGACGGACTAGCCGAAAGCTCCTACAATGAGCAGTTCTTC.

The chain recombines TRBV7-9 with TRBJ1-1; D is ambiguous. Trimming removed 6 bases at V and 1 base at J, with 12 bases between. The CDR3 loop spans 14 amino acids. Germline CDR1 SEHNR, CDR2 FQNEAQ (reference sequence). The CDR3 DNA sequence: TGTGCCAGCAGAGCTCCAGGTGGGAACACTGAAGCTTTCTTT. Protein: CASRAPGGNTEAFF. The whole variable domain, filled in from reference TRBV7-9 and TRBJ1-1, reads DTGVSQNPRHKITKRGQNVTFRCDPISEHNRLYWYRQTLGQGPEFLTYFQNEAQLEKSRLLSDRFSAERPKGSFSTLEIQRTEQGDSAMYLCASRAPGGNTEAFFGQGTRLTVV.

Remarks on this clone: At one of its ends the junction is not consistent with the germline gene, which may arise from a read error. V gene TRBV7-7 combines with J gene TRBJ2-3, with no clear D. This CDR3 is 15 amino acids long. Germline-derived CDR1 and CDR2 are SSHAT and FNYEAQ (reference sequence). The CDR3 loop reads CASSLKLGQGDTQYF. The CDR3 DNA reads as TGTGCTAGCAGCTTAAAACTGGGCCAAGGAGATACGCAGTATTTT.